These 27 T cell receptor beta chains were all obtained from the same sample, sequenced in a study of blood T cells in healthy people across ages. It was with a sample-barcoded 5' primer and a J-beta primer mix that a second PCR of about 6 to 12 cycles was run. TCRdb ran MiXCR on the 5' RACE reads and lists one entry per CDR3 protein. The table shows about 570,000 distinct CDR3 sequences, with 25% to 30% occurring only once. Sequencing was carried out using blood. The receptors originated from a woman aged 70-85 years in good health.

This clonotype was seen a handful of times. V gene TRBV7-9 combines with J gene TRBJ2-3; the D is unclear. V shed 7 bases and J shed 3 bases, with 11 bases lying between them. This CDR3 is built from 13 residues. Germline assignment: CDR1 SEHNR and CDR2 FQNEAQ (reference sequence). The CDR3 spells CASTRAGTDTQYF. CDR3 DNA: TGTGCCAGCACTAGAGCCGGAACAGATACGCAGTATTTT.

The rearrangement links TRBV10-3 to TRBJ1-1; 7 positions match TRBD1. The trim removed 11 bases at V and 3 bases at J, leaving 6 bases unmatched. The V gene's germline CDR1 is ENHRY and CDR2 SYGVKD. CDR3 length equals 12 residues. CDR3 nucleotides: TGTGCCGTCGGGACAGAATACACTGAAGCTTTCTTT. Protein: CAVGTEYTEAFF.

This clonotype is a singleton in its sample. The rearrangement uses TRBV9 and TRBJ1-1; 9 bases match TRBD1. This CDR3 region has 17 residues. Germline CDR1 is SGDLS and CDR2 is YYNGEE. Trimming cost V 3 bases and J 7 bases; bases outside gene matches: 16. As DNA, the CDR3 is TGTGCCAGCAGCGATGTGTCTTATCCGACAGGGGGGAATGAAGCTTTCTTT. It encodes CASSDVSYPTGGNEAFF.

V and J are TRBV7-2 and TRBJ2-2; D remains ambiguous. Germline V CDR1 and CDR2: SGHTA, FQGNSA. CDR3 length equals 14 residues. V shed 1 base and J shed 8 bases, with 11 bases lying between them. The CDR3 region has the DNA TGTGCCAGCAGCTTAGACACCACGGCAGGGGAGCTGTTTTTT. This translates into CASSLDTTAGELFF.

V is TRBV11-3 and J is TRBJ2-3, with D perhaps TRBD1 (6 bases). Germline CDR1 and CDR2: SGHNT and YENEEA. Trimming removed 5 bases at V and 2 bases at J, with 14 bases between. The CDR3 sequence is 15 residues long. CDR3 residues: CASSHRQADTDTQYF. In nucleotides, the CDR3 is TGTGCCAGCAGCCACCGACAGGCTGACACAGATACGCAGTATTTT.

This clonotype was observed a few times. The V call is TRBV24-1, the J call TRBJ2-5; D is possibly TRBD2 (5 bases). Germline loops: CDR1 KGHDR, CDR2 SFDVKD. V lost 2 bases and J lost 11, with 14 bases in between. This CDR3 comprises 13 residues. CDR3: CATSDSAPGEQYF. CDR3 DNA: TGTGCCACCAGTGATTCGGCCCCCGGGGAGCAGTACTTC.

CDR3 sequence (DNA): TGTGCCAGCAGCTTAGCGGGCCAGAGAGGGGAGACCCAGTACTTC. It encodes CASSLAGQRGETQYF. The chain uses TRBV7-2 and TRBJ2-5, with D perhaps matching TRBD2 (5 bases). V lost 0 bases, J lost 5 bases, and 13 bases lay in between. There are 15 residues in the CDR3. Germline CDR1 SGHTA, CDR2 FQGNSA. The full variable domain, with the rest looked up from reference TRBV7-2 and TRBJ2-5, is GAGVSQSPSNKVTEKGKDVELRCDPISGHTALYWYRQSLGQGLEFLIYFQGNSAPDKSGLPSDRFSAERTGGSVSTLTIQRTQQEDSAVYLCASSLAGQRGETQYFGPGTRLLVL.

This clonotype was seen more than once but under ten times. CDR3 sequence: CASSQLAGRSTDTQYF. In DNA, the CDR3 is TGTGCCAGCAGTCAACTAGCGGGGCGAAGCACAGATACGCAGTATTTT. V usage is TRBV7-2 and J usage is TRBJ2-3, with TRBD2 matching over 10 bases. The germline V gene has CDR1 SGHTA and CDR2 FQGNSA. The CDR3 runs to 16 residues. V lost 6 bases to trimming and J lost 0 bases; unmatched junction nucleotides: 6.

The CDR3 DNA reads as TGCAGTGTAGCAACAGGGGAATGGGAAAGCACTGAAGCTTTCTTT. Translating gives CSVATGEWESTEAFF. The chain couples TRBV20-1 to TRBJ1-1; 7 positions match TRBD1. Germline assignment: CDR1 DFQATT and CDR2 SNEGSKA (reference sequence). Trimming at V came to 7 bases and at J to 4 bases, leaving 15 bases not matched to a gene. This CDR3 is 15 amino acids long.

This chain links TRBV20-1 with TRBJ2-7; D unresolved. Germline-derived CDR1 and CDR2 are DFQATT and SNEGSKA (reference sequence). Trimming took off 1 base at V and 0 bases at J, with 4 bases between the two ends. This CDR3 is built from 12 residues. The CDR3 DNA follows: TGCAGTGCTAGAGGCAGCTCCTACGAGCAGTACTTC. This encodes CSARGSSYEQYF.

The chain is built from TRBV7-8 and TRBJ2-1, with 7 bases lining up with TRBD2. V gave up 5 bases and J gave up 3 bases; unmatched junction bases: 4. CDR1 is SGHVS, CDR2 FQNEAQ, per germline. The CDR3 contains 14 residues. CDR3 coding DNA: TGTGCCAGCAGCATTAGCGGGTTCTACAATGAGCAGTTCTTC. Translation gives CASSISGFYNEQFF. The full variable domain, its missing parts supplied by reference TRBV7-8 and TRBJ2-1, is GAGVSQSPRYKVAKRGQDVALRCDPISGHVSLFWYQQALGQGPEFLTYFQNEAQLDKSGLPSDRFFAERPEGSVSTLKIQRTQQEDSAVYLCASSISGFYNEQFFGPGTRLTVL.

This clonotype was seen a few times. The chain employs TRBV7-9 and TRBJ1-4, with TRBD1 matching 7 bases. With V trimmed by 5 bases and J by 5 bases, 8 bases remained unmatched. The CDR3 covers 15 residues. Germline V lookup: CDR1 SEHNR, CDR2 FQNEAQ (reference sequence). CDR3 nucleotide sequence: TGTGCCAGCAGCCCCCCAGGGGGGGGGAATGAAAAACTGTTTTTT. Translated, it gives CASSPPGGGNEKLFF.

The genes are TRBV9 and TRBJ2-6; D is undetermined. V was trimmed by 5 bases and J by 2 bases, leaving 20 bases between them. Germline lookup yields CDR1 SGDLS and CDR2 YYNGEE. The CDR3 extends over 18 amino acids. Here the CDR3 reads CASSAKNSSGAGANVLTF. The CDR3 DNA reads as TGTGCCAGCAGTGCCAAAAATTCAAGTGGTGCTGGGGCCAACGTCCTGACTTTC.

This chain joins TRBV5-5 and TRBJ1-2; possibly TRBD1 for D (6 bases). This CDR3 has 14 residues. In germline, CDR1 is SGHKS, CDR2 YYEKEE (reference sequence). V lost 0 bases to trimming and J lost 7 bases, with 13 bases between them. The CDR3 is CASSLVPTGGGYTF. DNA for the CDR3: TGTGCCAGCAGCTTGGTACCGACAGGTGGTGGCTACACCTTC.

The chain employs TRBV12-3 or TRBV12-4 and TRBJ2-1; 7 nucleotides align to TRBD1. This CDR3 contains 15 residues. J gave up 2 bases and V 5 bases, and 6 bases lay outside the gene matches. The CDR3 DNA is TGTGCCAGCAGTCGACAGGGAAGCACCTACAATGAGCAGTTCTTC. Its translation: CASSRQGSTYNEQFF.

The chain recombines TRBV3-1 with TRBJ1-6; D might be TRBD1 (6 bases). Trimming took 1 base from V and 10 from J, leaving 8 bases between them. The germline CDR1 and CDR2 sequences are LGHDT and YNNKEL (reference sequence). CDR3 length equals 13 residues. The CDR3 reads CASSQGGHSPLHF. DNA of the CDR3: TGTGCCAGCAGCCAAGGGGGGCACTCACCCCTCCACTTT. The complete variable domain, with remaining parts taken from reference TRBV3-1 and TRBJ1-6, reads DTAVSQTPKYLVTQMGNDKSIKCEQNLGHDTMYWYKQDSKKFLKIMFSYNNKELIINETVPNRFSPKSPDKAHLNLHINSLELGDSAVYFCASSQGGHSPLHFGNGTRLTVT.

Note on this clonotype: The junction departs from germline at one end; a sequencing error may be responsible. The chain uses TRBV29-1 and TRBJ1-2; D not certain. The CDR3 covers 11 residues. Germline V lookup: CDR1 SQVTM, CDR2 ANQGSEA. The CDR3 sequence is CSVEDASGYTF. In DNA form, the CDR3 reads TGCAGCGTCGAAGACGCGTCTGGCTACACCTTC.

This clonotype came up once. This chain links TRBV7-3 with TRBJ2-3; D call uncertain. Trimming stripped 4 bases from V and 2 bases from J, with 13 bases between. Germline assignment: CDR1 SGHTA and CDR2 FQGTGA. The CDR3 contains 15 residues. In DNA form, the CDR3 reads TGTGCCAGCAGCTCGACTGGGGTAGACACAGATACGCAGTATTTT. Translated: CASSSTGVDTDTQYF.

The gene calls are TRBV20-1 and TRBJ2-5; D may be TRBD1 or TRBD2 (5 bases each). The CDR3 sequence is 15 residues long. V was cut by 5 bases and J by 4 bases, with 20 bases left in between. Germline values: CDR1 DFQATT, CDR2 SNEGSKA (reference sequence). CDR3 in DNA: TGCAGTGCTGCTCCTGGGACCGCCTTACGAGAGACCCAGTACTTC. Protein product: CSAAPGTALRETQYF.

The sample holds a few counts of this clonotype. V usage is TRBV27 and J usage is TRBJ1-1, with D tentatively TRBD1 (6 bases). Deletions cut 5 bases from V and 1 base from J, with 14 bases between. This CDR3 comprises 15 residues. Per germline, CDR1 MNHEY and CDR2 SMNVEV (reference sequence). The CDR3 sequence is CASSLWDKKNTEAFF. CDR3 in DNA: TGTGCCAGCAGTCTATGGGACAAAAAGAACACTGAAGCTTTCTTT.

This clonotype has only a few counts. The chain carries TRBV20-1 and TRBJ2-3, with TRBD2 matching over 7 bases. CDR1 and CDR2 from the germline V gene are DFQATT and SNEGSKA (reference sequence). With 6 bases clipped from V and 3 bases from J, the junction kept 9 bases outside the gene matches. The CDR3 is made up of 14 amino acids. CDR3 bases: TGCAGTGCCCACCCTAGCGGAGGGACAGATACGCAGTATTTT. Encoded protein: CSAHPSGGTDTQYF.

The rearrangement links TRBV10-3 to TRBJ1-5; no clear D gene. This CDR3 region has 13 residues. The ends were cut back, 6 bases at V and 0 bases at J, with 6 bases in the middle. The germline gives CDR1 ENHRY, CDR2 SYGVKD. The CDR3 spells CAISTASNQPQHF. CDR3 bases: TGTGCCATCAGCACAGCTAGCAATCAGCCCCAGCATTTT.

The CDR3 nucleotides are TGTGCCACCAGTGACTCGGGAGATACGCAGTATTTT. This translates into CATSDSGDTQYF. The V and J genes are TRBV24-1 and TRBJ2-3; D ambiguous. This CDR3 is built from 12 residues. V lost 4 bases and J lost 5, with 6 bases in between. Germline V gives CDR1 KGHDR, CDR2 SFDVKD.

This clonotype occurred a few times. This sequence joins TRBV9 and TRBJ2-1; 8 positions match TRBD2. After removal of 0 bases from V and 6 bases from J, the junction contained 2 bases not matched to a gene. CDR3 length: 14 residues. Germline CDR1 reads SGDLS; CDR2 reads YYNGEE. CDR3 nucleotides: TGTGCCAGCAGCGTAGTTGGGACTAGCAATGAGCAGTTCTTC. It is translated as CASSVVGTSNEQFF.

The rearrangement joins TRBV20-1 to TRBJ2-5; TRBD2 is a possible D gene (6 bases). The CDR3 is 15 residues long. Looked up from germline, CDR1 is DFQATT and CDR2 is SNEGSKA (reference sequence). Trimming took off 5 bases at V and 0 bases at J, with 16 bases between the two ends. DNA of the CDR3: TGCAGTGCTGCTAGCGAGGGGTCTTACCAAGAGACCCAGTACTTC. Protein sequence: CSAASEGSYQETQYF.

This clonotype was detected many times. The chain links TRBV5-1 to TRBJ2-5, with D hard to call. The CDR3 contains 12 residues. V was clipped by 3 bases and J by 3 bases, with 6 bases between them. Germline-derived CDR1 and CDR2 are SGHRS and YFSETQ. CDR3 in amino acids: CASSYAEETQYF. The CDR3 coding sequence is TGCGCCAGCAGCTACGCGGAAGAGACCCAGTACTTC.

V and J are TRBV20-1 and TRBJ2-5; 7 bases align to TRBD2. TRBJ2-7 explains the end of the DNA better; the J call may be wrong. CDR1 and CDR2 from the germline V gene are DFQATT and SNEGSKA (reference sequence). The CDR3 spans 14 residues. This CDR3 reads CSARGGLGGHEQYF. The CDR3 coding sequence is TGCAGTGCTAGAGGAGGACTAGGTGGGCACGAGCAGTACTTC.